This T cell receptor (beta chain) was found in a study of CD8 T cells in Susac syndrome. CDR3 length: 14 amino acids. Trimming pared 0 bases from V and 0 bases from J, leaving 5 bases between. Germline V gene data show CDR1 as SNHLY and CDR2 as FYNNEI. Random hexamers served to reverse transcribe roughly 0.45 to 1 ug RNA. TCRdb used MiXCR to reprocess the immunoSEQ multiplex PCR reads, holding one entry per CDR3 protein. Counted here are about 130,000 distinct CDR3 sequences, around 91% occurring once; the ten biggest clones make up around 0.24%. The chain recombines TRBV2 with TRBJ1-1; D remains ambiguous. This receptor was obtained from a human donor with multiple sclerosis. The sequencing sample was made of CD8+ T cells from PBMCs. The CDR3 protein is CASSEAGMNTEAFF. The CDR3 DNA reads TGTGCCAGCAGTGAAGCGGGGATGAACACTGAAGCTTTCTTT. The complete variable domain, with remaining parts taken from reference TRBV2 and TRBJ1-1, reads EPEVTQTPSHQVTQMGQEVILRCVPISNHLYFYWYRQILGQKVEFLVSFYNNEISEKSEIFDDQFSVERPDGSNFTLKIRSTKLEDSAMYFCASSEAGMNTEAFFGQGTRLTVV.